A single sample is the source of the 7 T cell receptor beta chains below, sequenced in a study of blood T cell repertoires in COVID-19. Only in-frame clones appear in the TCRdb table, and some are missing; sequencing was by immunoSEQ multiplex PCR. The sample lists about 100,000 clones, roughly 89% occurring once. The sequenced sample consisted of peripheral blood. The receptors were sampled from a human donor in a cohort sampled during active COVID-19.

J is TRBJ2-1 and V is TRBV7-3; 12 positions agree with TRBD2. J was trimmed by 5 bases and V by 5 bases; bases with no gene match: 10. The CDR3 contains 17 residues. Germline V gene lookup returns CDR1 SGHTA and CDR2 FQGTGA. In DNA form, the CDR3 reads TGTGCCAGCAGCCCGAGCTCGACTAGCGGGAGAAACAATGAGCAGTTCTTC. The encoded protein is CASSPSSTSGRNNEQFF.

CDR3 in DNA: TGCGCCAGCAGTGCGGAAGAGACCCAGTACTTC. It specifies CASSAEETQYF. V is TRBV10-2 and J is TRBJ2-5, with unresolved D. The V gene's germline CDR1 is WSHSY and CDR2 SAAADI. The CDR3 runs to 11 residues. V was pared by 4 bases and J by 3 bases, with 3 bases between.

The chain combines TRBV19 with TRBJ1-1; TRBD1 aligns across 8 bases. Germline assignment: CDR1 LNHDA and CDR2 SQIVND (reference sequence). The V gene end was trimmed by 5 bases and the J gene end by 10 bases; junction bases not matched to a gene: 9. The CDR3 length is 13 residues. The CDR3, as DNA: TGTGCCAGTAGTCCCCTGGACAGGGTTGCAGCTTTCTTT. Encoded protein: CASSPLDRVAAFF.

V gene TRBV15 combines with J gene TRBJ2-6; no clear D. Looked up from germline, CDR1 is LNHNV and CDR2 is YYDKDF (reference sequence). This CDR3 has 15 amino acids. The V end was cut by 0 bases, the J end by 0 bases, with 3 bases between. For the CDR3, the DNA is TGTGCCACCAGCAGAGAGGCCTCTGGGGCCAACGTCCTGACTTTC. It specifies CATSREASGANVLTF.

This sequence joins TRBV5-4 and TRBJ1-1; TRBD1 matches 8 bases. The CDR3 sequence is 14 residues long. Germline assignment: CDR1 SGHNT and CDR2 YYREEE (reference sequence). V shed 5 bases, J shed 1 base, and the junction held 4 bases outside the gene matches. CDR3 nucleotides: TGTGCCAGCAGACTGGACAGGGCGAACACTGAAGCTTTCTTT. It codes for CASRLDRANTEAFF.

This chain joins TRBV5-1 and TRBJ2-1, with 8 bases that match TRBD2. J lost 9 bases, V lost 0 bases, and 14 bases had no gene match. Germline V gene data show CDR1 as SGHRS and CDR2 as YFSETQ. This CDR3 comprises 17 residues. This chain's CDR3 is CASSLELAGGGVGEQFF. The CDR3 nucleotides read TGCGCCAGCAGCTTGGAACTCGCGGGGGGCGGGGTTGGTGAGCAGTTCTTC.

This chain connects TRBV29-1 to TRBJ2-7; 12 nucleotides agree with TRBD2. Trimming took 2 bases from V and 6 from J; bases not matched to a gene: 2. Germline CDR1 reads SQVTM; CDR2 reads ANQGSEA. The CDR3 sequence is 13 residues long. The CDR3 nucleotides read TGCAGCGTTGAATCACTAGCGGGAGGCGAGCAGTACTTC. It yields the protein CSVESLAGGEQYF.